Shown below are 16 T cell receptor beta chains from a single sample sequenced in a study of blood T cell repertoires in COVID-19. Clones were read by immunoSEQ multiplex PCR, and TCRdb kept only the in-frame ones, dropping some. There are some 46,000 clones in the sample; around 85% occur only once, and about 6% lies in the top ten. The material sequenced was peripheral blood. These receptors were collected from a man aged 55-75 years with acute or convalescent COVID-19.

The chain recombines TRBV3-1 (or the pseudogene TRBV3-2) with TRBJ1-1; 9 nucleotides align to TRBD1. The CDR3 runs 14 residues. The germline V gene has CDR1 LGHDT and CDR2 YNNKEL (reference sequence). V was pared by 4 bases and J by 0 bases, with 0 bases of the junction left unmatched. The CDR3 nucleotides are TGTGCCAGCAGCCGACAGGGGGTGAACACTGAAGCTTTCTTT. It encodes CASSRQGVNTEAFF.

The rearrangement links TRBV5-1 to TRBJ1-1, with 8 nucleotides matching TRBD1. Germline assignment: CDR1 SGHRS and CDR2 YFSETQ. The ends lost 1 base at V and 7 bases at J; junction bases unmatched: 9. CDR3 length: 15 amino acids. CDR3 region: CASSLPPGTGFEAFF. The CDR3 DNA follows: TGCGCCAGCAGCTTGCCTCCCGGGACAGGTTTTGAAGCTTTCTTT.

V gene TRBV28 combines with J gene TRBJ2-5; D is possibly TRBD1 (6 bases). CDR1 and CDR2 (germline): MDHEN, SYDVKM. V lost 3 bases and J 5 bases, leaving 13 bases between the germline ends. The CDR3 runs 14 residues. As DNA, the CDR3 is TGTGCCAGCAGTTTGGAAGGGGGACACGAGACCCAGTACTTC. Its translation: CASSLEGGHETQYF.

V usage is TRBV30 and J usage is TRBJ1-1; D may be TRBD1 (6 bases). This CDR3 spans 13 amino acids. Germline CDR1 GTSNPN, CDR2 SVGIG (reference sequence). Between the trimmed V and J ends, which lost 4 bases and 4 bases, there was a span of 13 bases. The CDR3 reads CAWTTGRGTEAFF. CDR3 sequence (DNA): TGTGCCTGGACCACAGGGAGGGGCACTGAAGCTTTCTTT.

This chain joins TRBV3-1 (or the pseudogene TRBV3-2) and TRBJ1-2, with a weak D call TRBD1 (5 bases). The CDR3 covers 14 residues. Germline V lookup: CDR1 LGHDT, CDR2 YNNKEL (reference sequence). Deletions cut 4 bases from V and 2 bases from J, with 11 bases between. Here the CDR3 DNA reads TGTGCCAGCAGCCCCTGGGGCCAAAACTATGGCTACACCTTC. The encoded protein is CASSPWGQNYGYTF.

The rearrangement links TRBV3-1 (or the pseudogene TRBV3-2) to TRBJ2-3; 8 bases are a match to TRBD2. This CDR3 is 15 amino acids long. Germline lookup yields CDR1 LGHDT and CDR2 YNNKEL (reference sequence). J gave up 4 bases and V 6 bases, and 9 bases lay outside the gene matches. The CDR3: CASSSPGLGADTQYF. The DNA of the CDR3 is TGTGCCAGCAGTTCGCCGGGACTAGGGGCAGATACGCAGTATTTT.

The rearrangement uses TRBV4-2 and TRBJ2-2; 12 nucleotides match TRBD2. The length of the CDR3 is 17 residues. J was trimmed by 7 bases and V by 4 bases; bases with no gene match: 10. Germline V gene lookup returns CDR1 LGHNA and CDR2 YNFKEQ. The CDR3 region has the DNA TGTGCCAGCAGCCGGTCTAGCGGGAGGGCCGTGGGCGGGGAGCTGTTTTTT. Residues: CASSRSSGRAVGGELFF.

The CDR3 bases are TGCGCCAGCAGCTTGCAGCGGGAGGCAGATACGCAGTATTTT. It codes for CASSLQREADTQYF. The V call is TRBV5-1, the J call TRBJ2-3, with TRBD2 matching over 9 bases. Trimming took 1 base from V and 4 from J; bases not matched to a gene: 1. This CDR3 contains 14 residues. CDR1 is SGHRS, CDR2 YFSETQ, per germline.

DNA of the CDR3: TGTGCCAGCAGCTTGGAGTTTGAGGGGGCGAGGCAGTACTTC. Protein sequence: CASSLEFEGARQYF. This rearrangement joins TRBV5-4 to TRBJ2-7; 7 bases agree with TRBD1. Germline CDR1 reads SGHNT; CDR2 reads YYREEE (reference sequence). The ends lost 0 bases at V and 9 bases at J; junction bases unmatched: 9. This CDR3 contains 14 residues. Full variable domain (rest looked up from reference TRBV5-4 and TRBJ2-7): ETGVTQSPTHLIKTRGQQVTLRCSSQSGHNTVSWYQQALGQGPQFIFQYYREEENGRGNFPPRFSGLQFPNYSSELNVNALELDDSALYLCASSLEFEGARQYFGPGTRLTVT.

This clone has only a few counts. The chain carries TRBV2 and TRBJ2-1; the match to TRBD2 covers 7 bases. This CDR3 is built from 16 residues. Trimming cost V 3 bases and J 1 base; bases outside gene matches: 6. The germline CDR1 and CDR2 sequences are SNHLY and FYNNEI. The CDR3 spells CASSDLPAGSYNEQFF. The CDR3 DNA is TGTGCCAGCAGTGATCTTCCAGCGGGATCCTACAATGAGCAGTTCTTC.

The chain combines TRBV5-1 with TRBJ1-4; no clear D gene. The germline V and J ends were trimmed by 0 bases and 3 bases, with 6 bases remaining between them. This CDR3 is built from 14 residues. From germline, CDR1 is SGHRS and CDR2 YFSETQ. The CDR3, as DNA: TGCGCCAGCAGCTTGGCTCTACCTAATGAAAAACTGTTTTTT. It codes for CASSLALPNEKLFF.

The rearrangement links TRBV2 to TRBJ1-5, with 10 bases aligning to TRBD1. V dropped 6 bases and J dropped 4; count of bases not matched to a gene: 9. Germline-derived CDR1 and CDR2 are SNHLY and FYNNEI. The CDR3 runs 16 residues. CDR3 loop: CASSVTGGDPNQPQHF. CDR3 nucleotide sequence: TGTGCCAGCAGCGTGACAGGGGGCGACCCAAATCAGCCCCAGCATTTT.

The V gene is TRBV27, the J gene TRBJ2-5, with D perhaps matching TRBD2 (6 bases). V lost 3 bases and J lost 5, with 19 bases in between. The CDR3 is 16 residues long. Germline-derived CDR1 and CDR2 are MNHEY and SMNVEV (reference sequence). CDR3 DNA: TGTGCCAGCAGTTTGGGGTCAACTAGCTTCATGGAGACCCAGTACTTC. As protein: CASSLGSTSFMETQYF.

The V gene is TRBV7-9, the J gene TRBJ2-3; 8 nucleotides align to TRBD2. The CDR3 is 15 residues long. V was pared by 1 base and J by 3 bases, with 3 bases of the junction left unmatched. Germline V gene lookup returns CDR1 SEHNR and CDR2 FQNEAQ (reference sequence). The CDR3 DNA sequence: TGTGCCAGCAGCTTAGGATCGGGAGGGACAGATACGCAGTATTTT. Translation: CASSLGSGGTDTQYF. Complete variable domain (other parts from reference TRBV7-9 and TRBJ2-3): DTGVSQNPRHKITKRGQNVTFRCDPISEHNRLYWYRQTLGQGPEFLTYFQNEAQLEKSRLLSDRFSAERPKGSFSTLEIQRTEQGDSAMYLCASSLGSGGTDTQYFGPGTRLTVL.

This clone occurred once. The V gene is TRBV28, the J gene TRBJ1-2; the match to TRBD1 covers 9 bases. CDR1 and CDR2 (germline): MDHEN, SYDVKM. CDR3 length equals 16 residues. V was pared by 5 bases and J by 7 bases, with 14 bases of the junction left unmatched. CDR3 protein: CASSHTRGQGKVGYTF. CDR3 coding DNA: TGTGCCAGCAGTCATACACGCGGACAGGGGAAAGTTGGCTACACCTTC.

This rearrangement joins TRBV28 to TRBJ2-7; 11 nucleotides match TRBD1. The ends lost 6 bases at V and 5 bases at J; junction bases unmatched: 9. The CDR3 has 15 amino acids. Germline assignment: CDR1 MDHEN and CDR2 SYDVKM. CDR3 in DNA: TGTGCCAGCAGGGAACCTAGGGACAGGGGGGACGAGCAGTACTTC. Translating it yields CASREPRDRGDEQYF.